A selection of T cell receptor beta chains follows, all from one sample in a study of T cell responses to AZD1222 COVID-19 vaccine. TCRdb's table, derived via immunoSEQ multiplex PCR, lists solely in-frame clones and lacks some. The sample has 95,000 to 110,000 clones, approximately 91% seen once; the top ten hold about 17%. The source was peripheral blood, collected on day 0 of AZD1222 vaccination. These receptors all come from an adult in good health. Each CDR3 is given with its conserved first and last residue. The D gene is left open where the match is weak. Rows give clone size only sometimes, using once, few, many, or a class for an expanded clone.

CDR3 DNA: TGTGCCAGCAGCCCGGGGGGACGAAGCTCCTACGAGCAGTACTTC
CDR3 protein: CASSPGGRSSYEQYF
D gene: TRBD2
V gene: TRBV5-4
clone size: .
J gene: TRBJ2-7

CDR3 DNA: TGTGCCACCCAAGCGACTAGTGGGGGGGTCAATGAGCAGTTCTTC
CDR3 protein: CATQATSGGVNEQFF
D gene: TRBD2
V gene: TRBV24-1
clone size: .
J gene: TRBJ2-1

CDR3 DNA: TGTGCCAGCTTCGAACAGACGAACACTGAAGCTTTCTTT
CDR3 protein: CASFEQTNTEAFF
D gene: .
V gene: TRBV27
clone size: .
J gene: TRBJ1-1

CDR3 DNA: TGTGCCAGCAGCTTAATTCCCGGACAGGGGGGGACCGGGGAGCTGTTTTTT
CDR3 protein: CASSLIPGQGGTGELFF
D gene: TRBD1
V gene: TRBV7-3
clone size: .
J gene: TRBJ2-2

CDR3 DNA: TGTGCCAGTAGTAAGGGACAGGGGGGCACTGAAGCTTTCTTT
CDR3 protein: CASSKGQGGTEAFF
D gene: TRBD1
V gene: TRBV19
clone size: .
J gene: TRBJ1-1

CDR3 DNA: TGCGCCAGCAGAGGGGACGGGGTGGCCAAAAACATTCAGTACTTC
CDR3 protein: CASRGDGVAKNIQYF
D gene: .
V gene: TRBV10-2
clone size: .
J gene: TRBJ2-4

CDR3 DNA: TGTGCCAGCAGCTTCGGGACGCCGGATAGCAATCAGCCCCAGCATTTT
CDR3 protein: CASSFGTPDSNQPQHF
D gene: .
V gene: TRBV7-8
clone size: .
J gene: TRBJ1-5

CDR3 DNA: TGTGCCATTGTGGGGGGGCCTTTAGCCAAAAACATTCAGTACTTC
CDR3 protein: CAIVGGPLAKNIQYF
D gene: .
V gene: TRBV7-9
clone size: .
J gene: TRBJ2-4

CDR3 DNA: TGTGCCAGCGAGGGTTTTTCGGGCACTGAAGCTTTCTTT
CDR3 protein: CASEGFSGTEAFF
D gene: .
V gene: TRBV6-5
clone size: .
J gene: TRBJ1-1

CDR3 DNA: TGTGCTAGTGGAGAGGCTTTGGGGGCCCCGAACACTGAAGCTTTCTTT
CDR3 protein: CASGEALGAPNTEAFF
D gene: .
V gene: TRBV12-5
clone size: .
J gene: TRBJ1-1

CDR3 DNA: TGCGCCAGCAACTTGGGGAAGAACACTGAAGCTTTCTTT
CDR3 protein: CASNLGKNTEAFF
D gene: .
V gene: TRBV5-1
clone size: .
J gene: TRBJ1-1

CDR3 DNA: TGTGCCAGCAGTTATCAGGGGGGAAACGAGCAGTACTTC
CDR3 protein: CASSYQGGNEQYF
D gene: .
V gene: TRBV6-5
clone size: once
J gene: TRBJ2-7

CDR3 DNA: TGTGCCAGCAGTTTATCGATTTGGGGCGCGAACACCGGGGAGCTGTTTTTT
CDR3 protein: CASSLSIWGANTGELFF
D gene: .
V gene: TRBV27
clone size: .
J gene: TRBJ2-2

CDR3 DNA: TGCGCCAGCAGCTCTAGACCCCGTTTGCGGGGTGGGGCAGATACGCAGTATTTT
CDR3 protein: CASSSRPRLRGGADTQYF
D gene: .
V gene: TRBV5-1
clone size: .
J gene: TRBJ2-3

CDR3 DNA: TGTGCCAGCAGTTTGGCGGGACAGGGCTACGAGCAGTACTTC
CDR3 protein: CASSLAGQGYEQYF
D gene: TRBD1
V gene: TRBV27
clone size: .
J gene: TRBJ2-7

CDR3 DNA: TGTGCCAGCAGCCCCGGGACTGCCGACAATGAGCAGTTCTTC
CDR3 protein: CASSPGTADNEQFF
D gene: .
V gene: TRBV9
clone size: .
J gene: TRBJ2-1

CDR3 DNA: TGTGCCAGCAGGGGACTTCGGGGGAACACTGAAGCTTTCTTT
CDR3 protein: CASRGLRGNTEAFF
D gene: .
V gene: TRBV7-6
clone size: .
J gene: TRBJ1-1

CDR3 DNA: TGTGCCAGCAGCCACTTAAACCGGGAAGAAGGGCTCGCCGGGGAGCTGTTTTTT
CDR3 protein: CASSHLNREEGLAGELFF
D gene: .
V gene: TRBV3-1/TRBV3-2
clone size: .
J gene: TRBJ2-2

CDR3 DNA: TGTGCCAGCAGCCCCGACATATATAGCAATCAGCCCCAGCATTTT
CDR3 protein: CASSPDIYSNQPQHF
D gene: .
V gene: TRBV9
clone size: .
J gene: TRBJ1-5

CDR3 DNA: TGTGCGTCCCGCGCCCGCACACTAAGCTCCTACGAGCAGTACTTC
CDR3 protein: CASRARTLSSYEQYF
D gene: .
V gene: TRBV27
clone size: .
J gene: TRBJ2-7

CDR3 DNA: TGTGCCAGTAGTATAACAGGGGTGGGCCAAGAGACCCAGTACTTC
CDR3 protein: CASSITGVGQETQYF
D gene: TRBD1
V gene: TRBV19
clone size: .
J gene: TRBJ2-5

CDR3 DNA: TGTGCCAGCAGCTTAGTTTCAGGGGTAGCGTATCAGCCCCAGCATTTT
CDR3 protein: CASSLVSGVAYQPQHF
D gene: .
V gene: TRBV7-2
clone size: once
J gene: TRBJ1-5

CDR3 DNA: TGTGCTAGTGGTTTACTAGCGGGGGGAGACAATGAGCAGTTCTTC
CDR3 protein: CASGLLAGGDNEQFF
D gene: TRBD2
V gene: TRBV12-5
clone size: .
J gene: TRBJ2-1

CDR3 DNA: TGTGCCAGCAGCTCAGACAGGGGTTACGAGCAGTACTTC
CDR3 protein: CASSSDRGYEQYF
D gene: TRBD1
V gene: TRBV5-5
clone size: .
J gene: TRBJ2-7

CDR3 DNA: TGTGCCAGCAGTACGACGGGATCTGGGGCCAACGTCCTGACTTTC
CDR3 protein: CASSTTGSGANVLTF
D gene: .
V gene: TRBV6-4
clone size: .
J gene: TRBJ2-6

CDR3 DNA: TGTGCCAGCAGCCCCCAGGGGGGAGACACTGAAGCTTTCTTT
CDR3 protein: CASSPQGGDTEAFF
D gene: TRBD1
V gene: TRBV4-2
clone size: few
J gene: TRBJ1-1

CDR3 DNA: TGTGCCAGCAGTGAACAGGCGAGGGATGAAAAACTGTTTTTT
CDR3 protein: CASSEQARDEKLFF
D gene: .
V gene: TRBV6-1
clone size: .
J gene: TRBJ1-4